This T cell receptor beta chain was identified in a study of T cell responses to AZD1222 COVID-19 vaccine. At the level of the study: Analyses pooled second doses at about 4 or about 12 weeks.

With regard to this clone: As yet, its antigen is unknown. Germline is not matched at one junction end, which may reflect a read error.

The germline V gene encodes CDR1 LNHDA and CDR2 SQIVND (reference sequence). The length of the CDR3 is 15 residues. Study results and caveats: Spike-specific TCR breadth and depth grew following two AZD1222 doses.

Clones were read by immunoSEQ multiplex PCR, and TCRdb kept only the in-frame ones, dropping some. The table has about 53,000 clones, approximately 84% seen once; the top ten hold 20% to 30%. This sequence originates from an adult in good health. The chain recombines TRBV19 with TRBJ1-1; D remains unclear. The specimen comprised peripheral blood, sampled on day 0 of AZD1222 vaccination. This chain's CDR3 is CASSIAAGLNSEAFF. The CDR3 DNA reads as TGTGCCAGTAGTATAGCGGCAGGCCTCAACAGTGAAGCTTTCTTT.